This TCR beta chain was recorded in a study of neurological immune-mediated disorders. General observations from the study: One cluster of related CDR3 sequences contained, by phylogenetic grouping, the repertoires of 18 of 34 multiple sclerosis patients and formed a possible signature.

Time point here: longitudinal time-point 3. Template-switch 5'RACE cDNA synthesis added a 10-nucleotide unique molecular identifier. One entry per CDR3 protein results from TCRdb running MiXCR on the 5' RACE reads. Of some 89,000 distinct CDR3 sequences detected, around 4.7% appear once; the ten largest clones hold 4.5% to 6%. The table lists this clonotype with many counts. Its target is not known. Germline-derived CDR1 and CDR2 are SGHRS and YFSETQ. V lost 2 bases, J lost 0 bases, and 9 bases lay in between. The length of the CDR3 is 14 residues. The sequence came from a woman between 55 and 75 years old with multiple sclerosis. V and J are TRBV5-1 and TRBJ2-7; perhaps TRBD1 as D (5 bases). Sequencing was performed on PBMCs. CDR3 sequence: CASSLEGDSYEQYF. The CDR3 DNA reads TGCGCCAGCAGCTTAGAAGGGGACTCCTACGAGCAGTACTTC. Filled out from reference TRBV5-1 and TRBJ2-7, the complete variable domain reads KAGVTQTPRYLIKTRGQQVTLSCSPISGHRSVSWYQQTPGQGLQFLFEYFSETQRNKGNFPGRFSGRQFSNSRSEMNVSTLELGDSALYLCASSLEGDSYEQYFGPGTRLTVT.